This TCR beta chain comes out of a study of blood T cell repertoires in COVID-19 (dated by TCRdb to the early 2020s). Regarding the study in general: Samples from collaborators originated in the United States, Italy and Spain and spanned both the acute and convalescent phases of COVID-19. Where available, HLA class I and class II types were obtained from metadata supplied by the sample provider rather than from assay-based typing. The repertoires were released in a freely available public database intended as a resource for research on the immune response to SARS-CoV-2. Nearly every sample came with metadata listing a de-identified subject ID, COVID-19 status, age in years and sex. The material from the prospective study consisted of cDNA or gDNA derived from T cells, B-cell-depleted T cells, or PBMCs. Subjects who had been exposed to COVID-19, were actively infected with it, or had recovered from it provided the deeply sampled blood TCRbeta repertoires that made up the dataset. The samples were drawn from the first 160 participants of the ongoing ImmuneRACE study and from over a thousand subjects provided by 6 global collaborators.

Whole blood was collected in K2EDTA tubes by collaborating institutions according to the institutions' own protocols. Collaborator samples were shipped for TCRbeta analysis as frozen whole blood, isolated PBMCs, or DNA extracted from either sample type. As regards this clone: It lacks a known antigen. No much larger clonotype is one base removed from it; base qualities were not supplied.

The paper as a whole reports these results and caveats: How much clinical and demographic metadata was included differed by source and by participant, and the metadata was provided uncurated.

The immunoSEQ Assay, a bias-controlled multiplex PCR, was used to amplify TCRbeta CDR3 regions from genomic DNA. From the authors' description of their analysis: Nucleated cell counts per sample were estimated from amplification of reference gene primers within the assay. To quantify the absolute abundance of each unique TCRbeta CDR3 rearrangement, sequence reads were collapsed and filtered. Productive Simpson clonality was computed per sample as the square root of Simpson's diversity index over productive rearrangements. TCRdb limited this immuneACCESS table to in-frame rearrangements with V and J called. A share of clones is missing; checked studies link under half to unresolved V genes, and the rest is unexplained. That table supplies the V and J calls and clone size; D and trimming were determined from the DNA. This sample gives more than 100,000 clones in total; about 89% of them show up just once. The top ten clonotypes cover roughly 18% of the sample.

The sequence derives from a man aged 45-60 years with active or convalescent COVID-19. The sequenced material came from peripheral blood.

The nucleotides read TGTGCCAGCAGCCAAGATCTTGGGGGGGGCAACTACGAGCAGTACTTC. Its protein reads: CASSQDLGGGNYEQYF. The V gene is TRBV3-1 (or the pseudogene TRBV3-2) and the J gene is TRBJ2-7, and possibly TRBD2, on 7 matching bases. V sheds 0 bases and J sheds 3 bases, leaving 15 bases between their ends. Measured from the cysteine to the phenylalanine, the CDR3 is 16 residues long. The CDR3 DNA has 48 bases and is translated from base 1. For CDR1 and CDR2, the germline V gene (reference sequence) lists LGHDT and YNNKEL.